The clone carrying this TCR beta chain appeared once. TCRdb keeps only in-frame clones here, not all; method: immunoSEQ multiplex PCR. The profile shows about 17,000 clones, around four fifths of them singletons. This sample is drawn from a study of ipilimumab plus nivolumab after autologous stem cell transplantation. Study in general: The DLBCL cohort had primary refractory and relapsed disease, with 18-month progression-free survival of approximately 87% and 28%.

Through week 26, nivolumab 3 mg/kg IV was given weeks 1, 4, 7, 10, then biweekly. J gave up 1 base and V 6 bases, and 5 bases lay outside the gene matches. This CDR3 region has 14 residues. Germline CDR1 reads WNHNN; CDR2 reads SYGVQD (reference sequence). This rearrangement joins TRBV10-1 to TRBJ1-1, with 7 bases lining up with TRBD1. Here the sequenced sample was PBMCs, taken in a trial of ipilimumab plus nivolumab as post-transplant consolidation. This receptor was obtained from a male donor with diffuse large B-cell lymphoma. This CDR3 reads CASSLHRGNTEAFF. The CDR3, as DNA: TGCGCCAGCAGCCTCCACAGGGGGAACACTGAAGCTTTCTTT.